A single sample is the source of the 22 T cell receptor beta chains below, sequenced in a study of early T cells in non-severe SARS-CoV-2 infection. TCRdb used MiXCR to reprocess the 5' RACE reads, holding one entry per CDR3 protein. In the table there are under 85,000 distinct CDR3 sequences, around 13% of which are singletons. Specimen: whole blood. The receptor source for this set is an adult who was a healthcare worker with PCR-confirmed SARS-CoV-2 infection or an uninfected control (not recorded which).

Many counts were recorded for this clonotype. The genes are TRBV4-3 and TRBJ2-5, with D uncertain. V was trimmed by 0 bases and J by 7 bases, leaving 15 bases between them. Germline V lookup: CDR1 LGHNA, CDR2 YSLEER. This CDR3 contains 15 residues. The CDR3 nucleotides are TGCGCCAGCAGCCAAGATAGGCACCAGCTGGCGACCCAGTACTTC. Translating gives CASSQDRHQLATQYF.

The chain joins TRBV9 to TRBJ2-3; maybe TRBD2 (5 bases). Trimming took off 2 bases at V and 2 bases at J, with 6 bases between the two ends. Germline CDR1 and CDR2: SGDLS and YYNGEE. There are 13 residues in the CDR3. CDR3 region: CASSVDSTDTQYF. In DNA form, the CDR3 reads TGTGCCAGCAGCGTGGACTCCACAGATACGCAGTATTTT.

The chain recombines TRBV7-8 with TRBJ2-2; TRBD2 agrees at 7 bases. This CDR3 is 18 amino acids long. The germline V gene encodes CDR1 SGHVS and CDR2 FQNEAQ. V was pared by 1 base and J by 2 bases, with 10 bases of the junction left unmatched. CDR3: CASSLVGLSGTNTGELFF. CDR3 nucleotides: TGTGCCAGCAGCTTAGTCGGTTTAAGCGGGACCAACACCGGGGAGCTGTTTTTT.

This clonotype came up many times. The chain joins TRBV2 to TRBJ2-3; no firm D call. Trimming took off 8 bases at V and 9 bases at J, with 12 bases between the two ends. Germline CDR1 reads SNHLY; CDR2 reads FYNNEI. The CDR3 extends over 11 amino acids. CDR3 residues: CASRPEGTQYF. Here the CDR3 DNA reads TGTGCCAGCCGCCCGGAAGGAACGCAGTATTTT.

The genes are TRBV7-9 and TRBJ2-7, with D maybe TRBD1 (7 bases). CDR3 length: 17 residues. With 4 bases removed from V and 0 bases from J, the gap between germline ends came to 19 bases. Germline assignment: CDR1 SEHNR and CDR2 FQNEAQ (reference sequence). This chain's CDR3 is CASSSSPGGISSYEQYF. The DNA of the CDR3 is TGTGCCAGCAGCTCCAGCCCAGGGGGGATCAGCTCCTACGAGCAGTACTTC.

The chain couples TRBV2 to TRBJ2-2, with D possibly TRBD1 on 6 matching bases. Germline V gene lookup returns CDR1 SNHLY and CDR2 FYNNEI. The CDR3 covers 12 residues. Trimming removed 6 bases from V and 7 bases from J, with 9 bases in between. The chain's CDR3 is CASRGDIGELFF. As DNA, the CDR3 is TGTGCCAGCAGAGGGGACATCGGGGAGCTGTTTTTT.

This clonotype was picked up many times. The CDR3 coding sequence is TGTGCCAGCAGCTCCTTCGGGCAAAACATTCAGTACTTC. It is translated as CASSSFGQNIQYF. This rearrangement joins TRBV7-6 to TRBJ2-4; D ambiguous. V lost 4 bases, J lost 5 bases, and 9 bases lay in between. The CDR3 totals 13 residues. Germline-derived CDR1 and CDR2 are SGHVS and FNYEAQ.

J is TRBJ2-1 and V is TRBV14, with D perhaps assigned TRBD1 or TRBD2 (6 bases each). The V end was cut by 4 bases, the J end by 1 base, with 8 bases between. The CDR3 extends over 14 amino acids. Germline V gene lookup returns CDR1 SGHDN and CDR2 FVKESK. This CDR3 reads CASSPGASYNEQFF. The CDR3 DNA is TGTGCCAGCAGCCCGGGGGCTTCCTACAATGAGCAGTTCTTC.

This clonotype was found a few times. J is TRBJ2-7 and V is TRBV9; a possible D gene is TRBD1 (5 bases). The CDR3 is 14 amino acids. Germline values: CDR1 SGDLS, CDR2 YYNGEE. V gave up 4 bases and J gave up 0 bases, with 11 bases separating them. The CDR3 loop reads CASSRADSSYEQYF. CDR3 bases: TGTGCCAGCAGCCGCGCAGACAGCTCCTACGAGCAGTACTTC.

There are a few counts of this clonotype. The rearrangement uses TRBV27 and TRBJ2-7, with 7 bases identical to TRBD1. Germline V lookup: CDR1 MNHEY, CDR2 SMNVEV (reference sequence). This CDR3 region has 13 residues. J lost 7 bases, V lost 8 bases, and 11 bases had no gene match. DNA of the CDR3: TGTGCCAGCGGATACAGGGGCCGGGGAGAGCAGTACTTC. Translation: CASGYRGRGEQYF.

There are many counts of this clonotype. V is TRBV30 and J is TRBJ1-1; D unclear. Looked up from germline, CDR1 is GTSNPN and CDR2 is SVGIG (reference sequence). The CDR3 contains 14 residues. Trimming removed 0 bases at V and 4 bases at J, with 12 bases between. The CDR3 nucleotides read TGTGCCTGGAGTGTAATGAGTTTCGGCACTGAAGCTTTCTTT. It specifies CAWSVMSFGTEAFF.

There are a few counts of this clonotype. The CDR3 DNA is TGTGCCAGCTCACTGGACGGCCCGCTTGGCTACACCTTC. Translating it yields CASSLDGPLGYTF. This rearrangement joins TRBV18 to TRBJ1-2; D is uncertain. V was pared by 4 bases and J by 7 bases, with 13 bases between. The CDR3 contains 13 residues. Per germline, CDR1 KGHSH and CDR2 LQKENI.

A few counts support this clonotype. The CDR3 is CASSLKTGFSGNTIYF. As DNA, the CDR3 is TGTGCCAGCAGCCTTAAAACAGGCTTCTCTGGAAACACCATATATTTT. This chain uses TRBV5-6 with TRBJ1-3; possibly TRBD1 for D (5 bases). CDR3 length equals 16 residues. The germline gives CDR1 SGHDT, CDR2 YYEEEE. The ends were cut back, 4 bases at V and 0 bases at J, with 14 bases in the middle.

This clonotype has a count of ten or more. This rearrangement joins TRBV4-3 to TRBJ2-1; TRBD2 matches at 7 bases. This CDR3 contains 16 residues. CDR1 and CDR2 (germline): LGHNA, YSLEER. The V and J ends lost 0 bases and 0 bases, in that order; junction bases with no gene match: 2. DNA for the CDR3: TGCGCCAGCAGCCAAGATACTAGCGCCTCCTACAATGAGCAGTTCTTC. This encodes CASSQDTSASYNEQFF.

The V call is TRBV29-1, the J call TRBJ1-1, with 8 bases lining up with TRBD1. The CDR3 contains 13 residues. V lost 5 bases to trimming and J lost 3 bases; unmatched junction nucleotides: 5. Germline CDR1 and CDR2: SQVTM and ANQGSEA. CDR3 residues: CSVQGAVDTEAFF. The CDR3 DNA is TGCAGCGTTCAGGGGGCCGTCGACACTGAAGCTTTCTTT.

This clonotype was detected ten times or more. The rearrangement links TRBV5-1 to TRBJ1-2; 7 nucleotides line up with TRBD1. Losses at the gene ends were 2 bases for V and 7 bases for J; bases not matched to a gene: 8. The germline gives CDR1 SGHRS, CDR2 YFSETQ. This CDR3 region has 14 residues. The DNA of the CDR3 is TGCGCCAGCAGCTTTGGGGACAGTCAAATTGGCTACACCTTC. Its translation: CASSFGDSQIGYTF.

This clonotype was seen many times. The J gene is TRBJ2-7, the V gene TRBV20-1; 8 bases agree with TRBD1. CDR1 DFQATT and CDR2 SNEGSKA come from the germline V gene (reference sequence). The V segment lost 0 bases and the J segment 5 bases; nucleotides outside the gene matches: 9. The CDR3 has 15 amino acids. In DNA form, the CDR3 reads TGCAGTGCTAGAGATTCCGGGACAGGTCGTGACGAGCAGTACTTC. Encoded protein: CSARDSGTGRDEQYF.

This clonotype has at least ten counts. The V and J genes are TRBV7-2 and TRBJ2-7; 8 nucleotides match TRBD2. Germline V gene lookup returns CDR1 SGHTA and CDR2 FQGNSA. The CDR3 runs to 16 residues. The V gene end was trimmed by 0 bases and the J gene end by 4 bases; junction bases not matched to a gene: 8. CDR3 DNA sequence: TGTGCCAGCAGCTTAGCGCTAGGCGGGAGGAGATACGAGCAGTACTTC. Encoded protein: CASSLALGGRRYEQYF.

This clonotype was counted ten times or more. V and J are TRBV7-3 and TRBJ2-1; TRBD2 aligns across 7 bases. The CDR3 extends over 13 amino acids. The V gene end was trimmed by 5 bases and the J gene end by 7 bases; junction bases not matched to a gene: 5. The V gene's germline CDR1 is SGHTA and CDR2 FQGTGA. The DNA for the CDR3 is TGTGCCAGCAGCGCGGGAGCGGCTAATGAGCAGTTCTTC. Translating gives CASSAGAANEQFF.

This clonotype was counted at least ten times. CDR3 protein: CASSPQQEVPYEQYF. CDR3 DNA sequence: TGTGCCAGCAGCCCGCAACAGGAAGTCCCCTACGAGCAGTACTTC. The V call is TRBV7-9, the J call TRBJ2-7, with D maybe TRBD1 (5 bases). V was cut by 5 bases and J by 2 bases, with 16 bases left in between. Germline V lookup: CDR1 SEHNR, CDR2 FQNEAQ (reference sequence). The CDR3 consists of 15 residues.

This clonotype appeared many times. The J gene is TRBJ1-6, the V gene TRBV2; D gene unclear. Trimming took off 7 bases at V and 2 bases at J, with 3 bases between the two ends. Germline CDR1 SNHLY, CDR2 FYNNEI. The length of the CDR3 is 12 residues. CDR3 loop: CASTPYNSPLHF. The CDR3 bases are TGTGCCAGCACGCCCTATAATTCACCCCTCCACTTT.

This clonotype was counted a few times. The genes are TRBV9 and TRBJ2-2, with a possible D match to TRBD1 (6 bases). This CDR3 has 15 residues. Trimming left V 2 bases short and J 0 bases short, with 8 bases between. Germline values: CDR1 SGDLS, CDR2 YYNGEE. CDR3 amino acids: CASSVRGTNTGELFF. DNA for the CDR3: TGTGCCAGCAGCGTCAGGGGAACGAACACCGGGGAGCTGTTTTTT.